These T cell receptor beta chains were read from a single sample in a study of shared clonotypes between healthy human individuals. Sequencing used immunoSEQ multiplex PCR; TCRdb keeps in-frame clones, though not all of them. The data hold approximately 1,500,000 clones, with 98% observed a single time. Material for sequencing was naive CD4+ T cells sorted from blood. These receptors were taken from a man aged 25-45 years in good health. Each CDR3 is given with its conserved first and last residue. The D gene is left open where the match is weak. The size field is filled for only some rows; it gives once, few, many or a size class.

cdr3_length clone_size j_call d_call v_call cdr3_aa
14 NA TRBJ1-4 NA TRBV6-1 CASTKLAKGEKLFF
15 NA TRBJ2-5 NA TRBV18 CASSPLSPPRETQYF
15 NA TRBJ2-1 NA TRBV5-4 CASSLFGGPYNEQFF
15 few TRBJ2-3 NA TRBV9 CASSVLGALGDTQYF
13 NA TRBJ2-7 NA TRBV2 CASSRDKSYEQYF
15 NA TRBJ2-7 NA TRBV19 CASSIGTGRIYEQYF
13 NA TRBJ2-1 NA TRBV19 CASSINYYNEQFF
15 NA TRBJ2-3 NA TRBV7-9 CASSFLPNTADTQYF
13 NA TRBJ2-7 NA TRBV6-6 CASSYSTGGEQYF
15 NA TRBJ2-3 TRBD2 TRBV7-2 CASSWAGDPTDTQYF
16 NA TRBJ2-7 TRBD2 TRBV18 CASSLATSGISYEQYF
15 NA TRBJ2-7 NA TRBV6-5 CASSYRRGATYEQYF
13 NA TRBJ2-3 NA TRBV4-3 CASSQDRRGAQYF
15 once TRBJ1-2 NA TRBV18 CASSPPGTQGYGYTF
15 NA TRBJ1-4 TRBD1 TRBV4-1 CASSQTGTGDEKLFF